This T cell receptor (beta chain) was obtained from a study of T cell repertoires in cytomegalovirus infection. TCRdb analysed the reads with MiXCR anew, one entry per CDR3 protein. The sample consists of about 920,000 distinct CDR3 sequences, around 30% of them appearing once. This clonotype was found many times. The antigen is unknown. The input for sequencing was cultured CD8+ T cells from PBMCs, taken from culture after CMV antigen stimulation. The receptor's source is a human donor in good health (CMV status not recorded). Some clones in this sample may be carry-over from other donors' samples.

The CDR3 DNA reads as TGTGCCAGCAGCCGAGTGGGGGGCCGCGATGAGCAGTTCTTC. This gives the protein CASSRVGGRDEQFF. V gene TRBV7-2 combines with J gene TRBJ2-1; either TRBD1 or TRBD2 may fit D (6 bases each). The CDR3 consists of 14 residues. Trimming took off 5 bases at V and 8 bases at J, with 16 bases between the two ends. CDR1 is SGHTA, CDR2 FQGNSA, per germline.